This TCR beta chain came from a study of blood T cell repertoires in COVID-19. Ages ranged from roughly 18 to 95 years, with residence in fewer than 25 US areas. Either two negative PCRs, clearance, or symptom resolution qualified Cohort 3 donors as recovered. In the original processing: Estimates of nucleated cell counts were drawn from the amplification of reference gene primers. The method was immunoSEQ multiplex PCR; TCRdb's version includes in-frame clones alone and lacks a portion of them. Clone size and the V and J calls come from that table; the DNA yielded D and trimming. The table lists about 400,000 clones, around 87% of them singletons. Sequences were obtained from PBMCs or T cells enriched from blood (not recorded which). This clonotype originated in a woman aged 50 to 60 who had recovered from COVID-19.

In nucleotides, the CDR3 is TGTGCCAGCAGCCAGGGGACTACCGGGATGTATGAGCAGTTCTTC. Translation: CASSQGTTGMYEQFF. J is TRBJ2-1 and V is TRBV4-2; 7 positions agree with TRBD2. J was trimmed by 8 bases and V by 3 bases; bases with no gene match: 10. Germline V CDR1 and CDR2: LGHNA, YNFKEQ. The CDR3 extends over 15 amino acids.